This T cell receptor (beta chain) was identified in a study of shared clonotypes between healthy human individuals. Per the germline V gene, CDR1 is SGHTA and CDR2 is FQGNSA. This CDR3 spans 15 amino acids. V was shortened by 2 bases and J by 6 bases, with 13 bases between the two germline ends. The table came from immunoSEQ multiplex PCR; TCRdb's copy has only in-frame clones and leaves some out. Among around 1.5 million clones, around 98% were seen once, and the ten largest hold approximately 0.44%. This chain connects TRBV7-2 to TRBJ2-2, with D perhaps matching TRBD1 (6 bases). This clonotype originated in a man younger than 45 in good health. The sample was naive CD4+ T cells sorted from blood. The subset denotes: CD45RA+ positively selected. The CDR3 sequence is CASSLKTGSAGELFF. The CDR3 DNA reads TGTGCCAGCAGCTTAAAAACAGGGTCCGCCGGGGAGCTGTTTTTT.